This TCR beta chain was identified during a study of molecular identifiers for immune sequencing clone quantification. Study-level findings and limits: Jurkat TCR RNA from one cell was spiked into approximately 1 million naive cells, and it was reportedly detectable there.

TCRdb called the PCR reads again in MiXCR, with one record for every CDR3 protein. The table lists 550,000 to 750,000 distinct CDR3 sequences, less than 20% of them singletons. This clonotype has more than one count but fewer than ten. Its antigen remains unknown. Sequencing used naive CD8+ T cells from blood, with Jurkat cell RNA spiked in. Subset: FACS-sorted CD8+CD4-CCR7+CD45RA+ naive T cells. The receptor was isolated from a human donor in good health. Some libraries in this study had Jurkat cell RNA spiked in.

The CDR3 loop reads CSANDLSHEQYF. Here the CDR3 DNA reads TGCAGTGCCAACGATCTATCCCACGAGCAGTACTTC. The rearrangement links TRBV20-1 to TRBJ2-7, with unresolved D. CDR1 and CDR2 from the germline V gene are DFQATT and SNEGSKA (reference sequence). Between the trimmed V and J ends, which lost 6 bases and 5 bases, there was a span of 14 bases. The CDR3 covers 12 residues.